These 30 T cell receptor beta chains were all obtained from the same sample, sequenced in a study of T cells after yellow fever vaccination. TCRdb reprocessed the 5' RACE reads with MiXCR, giving one entry per CDR3 protein. The table lists over 130,000 distinct CDR3 sequences, less than 9.5% of them singletons. This sample comprised CD4+ T cells sorted from PBMCs, obtained 5 days after the yellow fever booster vaccination. The receptors stem from a man younger than 45 who received the YFV17D yellow fever vaccine.

This chain joins TRBV4-3 and TRBJ1-6; TRBD1 might be the D (5 bases). V was clipped by 3 bases and J by 11 bases, with 20 bases between them. Germline V gene sequence: CDR1 LGHNA, CDR2 YSLEER. CDR3 size: 16 residues. CDR3 DNA sequence: TGCGCCAGCAGCCACAGATCCGGGACTGGGGCACCACCCCTCCACTTT. This gives the protein CASSHRSGTGAPPLHF.

This clonotype has a count of ten or more. This chain connects TRBV25-1 to TRBJ2-1; a weak D match, TRBD2 (6 bases). The CDR3 spans 18 residues. Trimming took off 0 bases at V and 0 bases at J, with 15 bases between the two ends. CDR1 is MGHDK, CDR2 SYGVNS, per germline. CDR3 nucleotides: TGTGCCAGCAGTGAATATGCGGGACGGGCCAGCTCCTACAATGAGCAGTTCTTC. It yields the protein CASSEYAGRASSYNEQFF.

At least ten counts were recorded for this clonotype. This chain joins TRBV20-1 and TRBJ2-3; D is unresolved. V shed 1 base and J shed 0 bases, with 5 bases lying between them. The CDR3 runs 13 residues. Germline CDR1 and CDR2: DFQATT and SNEGSKA (reference sequence). Written as DNA, the CDR3 is TGCAGTGCTAGAGCGACTAGCACAGATACGCAGTATTTT. Its protein product is CSARATSTDTQYF.

This clonotype was counted at least ten times. CDR3 bases: TGTGCCAGCAGCCGTCAACTTAGCGGCTCCTACAATGAGCAGTTCTTC. Its translation: CASSRQLSGSYNEQFF. This chain uses TRBV13 with TRBJ2-1; maybe TRBD2 (6 bases). The CDR3 totals 16 residues. The V end was cut by 5 bases, the J end by 0 bases, with 14 bases between. CDR1 PRHDT and CDR2 FYEKMQ come from the germline V gene (reference sequence). Full variable domain (outside the CDR3, taken from reference TRBV13 and TRBJ2-1): AAGVIQSPRHLIKEKRETATLKCYPIPRHDTVYWYQQGPGQDPQFLISFYEKMQSDKGSIPDRFSAQQFSDYHSELNMSSLELGDSALYFCASSRQLSGSYNEQFFGPGTRLTVL.

This clonotype was counted at least ten times. This chain links TRBV5-1 with TRBJ1-2; D is ambiguous. The CDR3 sequence is 15 residues long. The germline V gene encodes CDR1 SGHRS and CDR2 YFSETQ. V dropped 3 bases and J dropped 4 bases, with 16 bases sitting between them. The CDR3 DNA is TGCGCCAGCAGCTCGGGAGGAAGAGATACCTATGGCTACACCTTC. This codes for CASSSGGRDTYGYTF.

This clonotype has only a few counts. The rearrangement joins TRBV10-3 to TRBJ1-3; TRBD1 aligns across 10 bases. The CDR3 is 13 amino acids. Germline V lookup: CDR1 ENHRY, CDR2 SYGVKD. The V gene end was trimmed by 5 bases and the J gene end by 7 bases; junction bases not matched to a gene: 2. CDR3 in DNA: TGTGCCATCAGTACGACAGGGGGCAACACCATATATTTT. Its protein is CAISTTGGNTIYF.

This clonotype was detected only a few times. The genes are TRBV7-9 and TRBJ2-1; D call uncertain. Germline values: CDR1 SEHNR, CDR2 FQNEAQ (reference sequence). This CDR3 is 14 amino acids long. The V and J ends lost 5 bases and 7 bases respectively, with 15 bases between them. The CDR3 sequence is CASSARIGVNEQFF. CDR3 DNA: TGTGCCAGCAGCGCCCGAATAGGTGTAAATGAGCAGTTCTTC. Looking up the rest from reference TRBV7-9 and TRBJ2-1 gives the full variable domain: DTGVSQNPRHKITKRGQNVTFRCDPISEHNRLYWYRQTLGQGPEFLTYFQNEAQLEKSRLLSDRFSAERPKGSFSTLEIQRTEQGDSAMYLCASSARIGVNEQFFGPGTRLTVL.

This clonotype was found many times. This chain connects TRBV19 to TRBJ2-6; D remains ambiguous. The germline CDR1 and CDR2 sequences are LNHDA and SQIVND (reference sequence). The V gene lost 3 bases and the J gene lost 0 bases, with 15 bases spanning the gap. There are 18 residues in the CDR3. The CDR3 is CASSIPRTAYSGANVLTF. CDR3 DNA: TGTGCCAGTAGTATCCCCAGAACAGCCTACTCTGGGGCCAACGTCCTGACTTTC. The variable domain in full, with the rest retrieved from reference TRBV19 and TRBJ2-6, is DGGITQSPKYLFRKEGQNVTLSCEQNLNHDAMYWYRQDPGQGLRLIYYSQIVNDFQKGDIAEGYSVSREKKESFPLTVTSAQKNPTAFYLCASSIPRTAYSGANVLTFGAGSRLTVL.

This clonotype was counted ten times or more. The rearrangement links TRBV28 to TRBJ2-7, with TRBD1 matching 7 bases. Germline lookup yields CDR1 MDHEN and CDR2 SYDVKM. CDR3 length equals 15 residues. The V and J ends lost 2 bases and 2 bases, in that order; junction bases with no gene match: 6. The CDR3 is CASSLGTVRTYEQYF. The CDR3 region has the DNA TGTGCCAGCAGTTTAGGGACAGTAAGAACCTACGAGCAGTACTTC. Filled out from reference TRBV28 and TRBJ2-7, the complete variable domain reads DVKVTQSSRYLVKRTGEKVFLECVQDMDHENMFWYRQDPGLGLRLIYFSYDVKMKEKGDIPEGYSVSREKKERFSLILESASTNQTSMYLCASSLGTVRTYEQYFGPGTRLTVT.

Points on this clonotype: This may arise from a read error, as a much more abundant clone is one base away. The chain links TRBV7-8 to TRBJ2-7; D remains ambiguous. CDR1 and CDR2 (germline): SGHVS, FQNEAQ. This CDR3 spans 13 amino acids. The CDR3 reads CTSSLRRNYEQYF. The CDR3 bases are TGTACCAGCAGCTTGAGACGAAACTACGAGCAGTACTTC.

Ten or more counts support this clonotype. V usage is TRBV7-2 and J usage is TRBJ2-7, with D maybe TRBD2 (6 bases). Trimming cost V 0 bases and J 1 base, with 10 bases left between them. CDR3 length: 15 amino acids. The germline CDR1 and CDR2 sequences are SGHTA and FQGNSA. The CDR3 region has the DNA TGTGCCAGCAGCTTAGCGGCCGGGAGATCCTACGAGCAGTACTTC. Its protein product is CASSLAAGRSYEQYF.

This clonotype was seen many times. The chain combines TRBV7-6 with TRBJ1-4, with a tentative D call TRBD1 (5 bases). This CDR3 is built from 16 residues. Looked up from germline, CDR1 is SGHVS and CDR2 is FNYEAQ. Between the trimmed V and J ends, which lost 5 bases and 0 bases, there was a span of 13 bases. The CDR3, as DNA: TGTGCCAGCAGCCAGGGATCCGGTGCAACTAATGAAAAACTGTTTTTT. Translating gives CASSQGSGATNEKLFF. Combining the CDR3 with reference TRBV7-6 and TRBJ1-4 gives the whole variable domain GAGVSQSPRYKVTKRGQDVALRCDPISGHVSLYWYRQALGQGPEFLTYFNYEAQQDKSGLPNDRFSAERPEGSISTLTIQRTEQRDSAMYRCASSQGSGATNEKLFFGSGTQLSVL.

In this sample, this clonotype turned up a few times. The gene calls are TRBV18 and TRBJ2-7; D possibly corresponds to TRBD1 (5 bases). The V gene lost 3 bases and the J gene lost 3 bases, with 12 bases spanning the gap. The length of the CDR3 is 14 residues. Germline V gene data show CDR1 as KGHSH and CDR2 as LQKENI. CDR3 residues: CASSPPGQVYEQYF. CDR3 coding DNA: TGTGCCAGCTCACCTCCTGGACAAGTCTACGAGCAGTACTTC.

This clonotype has a single count. Just one base apart from a much larger clone, this may be a read error. The rearrangement uses TRBV6-2 or TRBV6-3 and TRBJ2-7; tentative D call: TRBD1 (6 bases). In germline, CDR1 is MNHEY, CDR2 SVGEGT. This CDR3 spans 15 amino acids. For the CDR3, the DNA is TGTCCCAGCAGCTTCGGACAGCCAGGGTATGGCGAGCAGTACTTC. Residues: CPSSFGQPGYGEQYF.

Many counts were recorded for this clonotype. The chain combines TRBV6-5 with TRBJ1-5; D gene ambiguous. Trimming pared 0 bases from V and 5 bases from J, leaving 5 bases between. Germline V CDR1 and CDR2: MNHEY, SVGAGI. This CDR3 has 13 residues. The CDR3 DNA reads as TGTGCCAGCAGTTACTCCCGAGATCAGCCCCAGCATTTT. Its protein product is CASSYSRDQPQHF.

This clonotype has a count of ten or more. The chain joins TRBV12-3 or TRBV12-4 to TRBJ2-4; 9 bases fit TRBD1. V shed 3 bases and J 10 bases; nucleotides not matched to a gene: 10. The CDR3 extends over 15 amino acids. The CDR3 loop is CASSFAGQGLYIQYF. The CDR3 DNA reads as TGTGCCAGCAGTTTTGCGGGACAGGGTCTTTATATTCAGTACTTC.

As regards this clonotype: Since a much larger clone is just one base distant, this may be a read error. This chain joins TRBV6-1 and TRBJ2-5; possible D gene TRBD2, 5 bases. The CDR3 runs to 14 residues. V was cut by 7 bases and J by 0 bases, with 12 bases left in between. Germline CDR1 reads MNHNS; CDR2 reads SASEGT. The DNA of the CDR3 is TGTGCCAGCAAAAGGGCGACTAACCAAGAGACCCAGTACTTC. Protein product: CASKRATNQETQYF.

This clonotype was observed many times. This sequence joins TRBV10-3 and TRBJ2-1; D gene ambiguous. Trimming pared 0 bases from V and 10 bases from J, leaving 10 bases between. The CDR3 is made up of 13 amino acids. Germline CDR1 reads ENHRY; CDR2 reads SYGVKD. For the CDR3, the DNA is TGTGCCATCAGTGAGTCGGTGGCCCGGGAGCAGTTCTTC. Protein: CAISESVAREQFF.

This clonotype was seen repeatedly, ten times or more. The V gene is TRBV5-1, the J gene TRBJ2-3; D is perhaps TRBD1 or TRBD2 (5 bases each). Germline CDR1 and CDR2: SGHRS and YFSETQ. The CDR3 has 16 residues. Trimming took off 4 bases at V and 0 bases at J, with 15 bases between the two ends. CDR3 residues: CASSKGTSSSTDTQYF. The CDR3 DNA follows: TGCGCCAGCAGCAAAGGGACGAGTTCTAGCACAGATACGCAGTATTTT.

In this sample, this clonotype turned up many times. This rearrangement joins TRBV28 to TRBJ2-7; weak D call: TRBD2 (6 bases). Germline values: CDR1 MDHEN, CDR2 SYDVKM. Trimming removed 4 bases from V and 2 bases from J, with 18 bases in between. The CDR3 has 16 amino acids. For the CDR3, the DNA is TGTGCCAGCAGTTCCCCCGGCGGGGAGTTTACCTACGAGCAGTACTTC. Translated, it gives CASSSPGGEFTYEQYF.

This clonotype was observed many times. The J gene is TRBJ2-1, the V gene TRBV20-1; TRBD2 matches at 12 bases. Germline CDR1 is DFQATT and CDR2 is SNEGSKA (reference sequence). The CDR3 sequence is 14 residues long. J lost 7 bases, V lost 6 bases, and 7 bases had no gene match. The CDR3 DNA sequence: TGCAGTGCGCCTACTAGCGGGAGGCCGAATGAGCAGTTCTTC. It specifies CSAPTSGRPNEQFF.

This clonotype was counted ten times or more. In DNA, the CDR3 is TGTGCCAGCAGTCCCACTAGCGGGGGTGGGAATGAGCAGTTCTTC. Translation gives CASSPTSGGGNEQFF. This chain uses TRBV3-1 with TRBJ2-1; 11 bases fit TRBD2. The germline gives CDR1 LGHDT, CDR2 YNNKEL (reference sequence). The CDR3 is 15 amino acids. With V trimmed by 6 bases and J by 7 bases, 8 bases remained unmatched.

This clonotype was counted ten times or more. The J gene is TRBJ2-7, the V gene TRBV5-1; 9 positions match TRBD1. The CDR3 spans 13 residues. Germline-derived CDR1 and CDR2 are SGHRS and YFSETQ. V lost 5 bases to trimming and J lost 3 bases; unmatched junction nucleotides: 3. The CDR3 bases are TGCGCCAGCAGTGGGACAGGGAGCTACGAGCAGTACTTC. Translating gives CASSGTGSYEQYF.

This clonotype has at least ten counts. The chain employs TRBV15 and TRBJ2-2; D is possibly TRBD1 (6 bases). Germline V gene lookup returns CDR1 LNHNV and CDR2 YYDKDF (reference sequence). The CDR3 contains 15 residues. Trimming shortened V by 5 bases and J by 0 bases, and 10 bases separated the two germline ends. For the CDR3, the DNA is TGTGCCACCAGCCGCACAGGGACGAACACCGGGGAGCTGTTTTTT. Amino acids: CATSRTGTNTGELFF.

This clonotype was counted once. A much larger clone differs by one base, so this may be a read error. CDR3 nucleotides: TGTGCCAGCAGTCGACAGCGGCGAGGGACCCAGTACTTC. It codes for CASSRQRRGTQYF. V is TRBV12-3 or TRBV12-4 and J is TRBJ2-5; D possibly matches TRBD1 or TRBD2 (5 bases each). The CDR3 contains 13 residues. Trimming took off 5 bases at V and 7 bases at J, with 14 bases between the two ends.

This clonotype has at least ten counts. The genes are TRBV9 and TRBJ2-7; 11 bases line up with TRBD1. Trimming took 3 bases from V and 4 from J; bases not matched to a gene: 6. The germline CDR1 and CDR2 sequences are SGDLS and YYNGEE. The CDR3 is 15 amino acids. The CDR3 protein is CASSARTGGFYEQYF. The CDR3 region has the DNA TGTGCCAGCAGCGCCAGGACAGGGGGCTTTTACGAGCAGTACTTC.

This clonotype was detected a few times. The J gene is TRBJ2-3, the V gene TRBV11-2; a possible D gene is TRBD2 (5 bases). V shed 4 bases and J shed 1 base, with 9 bases lying between them. Germline V gene sequence: CDR1 SGHAT, CDR2 FQNNGV. The CDR3 is 14 amino acids. The CDR3 reads CASSSGRRTDTQYF. CDR3 nucleotides: TGTGCCAGCAGCTCGGGAAGGCGCACAGATACGCAGTATTTT.

This clonotype has ten or more counts. This chain joins TRBV10-3 and TRBJ2-5; a weak D match, TRBD2 (5 bases). V lost 10 bases, J lost 5 bases, and 17 bases lay in between. The CDR3 is made up of 13 amino acids. CDR1 ENHRY and CDR2 SYGVKD come from the germline V gene. CDR3: CATRLGDTETQYF. CDR3 DNA: TGTGCCACCCGTCTGGGAGACACGGAGACCCAGTACTTC.

At least ten counts were recorded for this clonotype. The genes are TRBV4-1 and TRBJ2-5, with a weak D call TRBD2 (5 bases). The germline gives CDR1 MGHRA, CDR2 YSYEKL. The CDR3 runs 16 residues. V was shortened by 0 bases and J by 6 bases, with 17 bases between the two germline ends. The CDR3 DNA sequence: TGCGCCAGCAGCCAAGATCCAGGACGGGATAAGAAGACCCAGTACTTC. It translates to CASSQDPGRDKKTQYF.

This clonotype was counted ten times or more. This chain links TRBV24-1 with TRBJ2-7; D remains ambiguous. Trimming left V 1 base short and J 3 bases short, with 6 bases between. The CDR3 has 13 residues. Germline loops: CDR1 KGHDR, CDR2 SFDVKD. The CDR3 protein is CATSDLNSYEQYF. CDR3 DNA: TGTGCCACCAGTGATTTAAACAGCTACGAGCAGTACTTC.